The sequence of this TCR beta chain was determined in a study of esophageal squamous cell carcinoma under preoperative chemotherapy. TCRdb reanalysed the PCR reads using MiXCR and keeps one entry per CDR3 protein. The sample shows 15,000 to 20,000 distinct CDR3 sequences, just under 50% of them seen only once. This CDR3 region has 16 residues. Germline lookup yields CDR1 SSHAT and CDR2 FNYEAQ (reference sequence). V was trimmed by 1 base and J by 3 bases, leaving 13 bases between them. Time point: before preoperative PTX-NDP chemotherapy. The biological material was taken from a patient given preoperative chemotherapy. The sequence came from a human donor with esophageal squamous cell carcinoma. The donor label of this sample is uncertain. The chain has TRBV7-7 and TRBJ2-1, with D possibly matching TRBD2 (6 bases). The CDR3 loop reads CASSLGGRRGYNEQFF. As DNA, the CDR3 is TGTGCCAGCAGCTTAGGGGGACGGCGGGGCTACAATGAGCAGTTCTTC.